This TCR beta chain is drawn from a study of blood T cell repertoires in COVID-19. The CDR3 covers 19 residues. The junction had 23 bases not matched to a gene; V was cut back by 6 bases and J by 5 bases. Germline V gene lookup returns CDR1 SEHNR and CDR2 FQNEAQ (reference sequence). Assay used: immunoSEQ multiplex PCR; TCRdb lists only in-frame clones, some missing. This sample has hundreds of thousands of clones; 88% occur once, and the top ten carry around 2%. Material: PBMCs or T cells enriched from blood (not recorded which). The receptor was isolated from a woman in her thirties or forties with acute COVID-19. The chain recombines TRBV7-9 with TRBJ1-2, with TRBD1 matching over 8 bases. The CDR3 DNA sequence: TGTGCCAGCAGTTTACCCAGGGCCCCCGAACAGGGGGGAAGATATGGCTACACCTTC. It specifies CASSLPRAPEQGGRYGYTF.